This T cell receptor beta chain appears in the sequencing data of a study of blood T cell repertoires in COVID-19. Looking at the study overall: In each case, the material was cDNA or gDNA derived from T cells, B-cell-depleted T cells, or PBMCs.

Across under 25 US areas, participants ranged in age from about 18 to 90 years. Cohort 3 recovery required two negative PCRs, clearance, or symptom resolution. The method was immunoSEQ multiplex PCR; TCRdb's version includes in-frame clones alone and lacks a portion of them. The sample consists of about 240,000 clones, roughly 89% of them appearing once. Deletions cut 5 bases from V and 4 bases from J, with 23 bases between. The CDR3 loop spans 17 amino acids. Germline V CDR1 and CDR2: LNHDA, SQIVND (reference sequence). The sequenced material came from PBMCs or T cells enriched from blood (not recorded which). The receptor comes from a woman in her 30s who had recovered from COVID-19. V usage is TRBV19 and J usage is TRBJ1-1, with a weak D call TRBD1 (6 bases). The CDR3 DNA follows: TGTGCCAGTAGTGTAGTCCCTGGGGGCACGATAAGCACTGAAGCTTTCTTT. It codes for CASSVVPGGTISTEAFF.